One T cell receptor beta chain is described in this entry. The CDR3 is made up of 16 amino acids. The V gene lost 0 bases and the J gene lost 3 bases, with 15 bases spanning the gap. Germline V gene data show CDR1 as SGHRS and CDR2 as YFSETQ. The data stem from a study of blood T cell repertoires in COVID-19. The protocol was immunoSEQ multiplex PCR, while the TCRdb copy is restricted to in-frame clones and leaves out a portion. The table lists 35,000 to 45,000 clones, around 82% of them singletons. The source material was peripheral blood. The TCR sequence derives from a woman aged 80 or over with acute or convalescent COVID-19. The chain joins TRBV5-1 to TRBJ1-1; tentative D call: TRBD1 (6 bases). CDR3 in amino acids: CASSLEGSGGYTEAFF. As DNA, the CDR3 is TGCGCCAGCAGCTTGGAGGGGTCGGGGGGCTACACTGAAGCTTTCTTT.